This T cell receptor beta chain emerged from a study of human T cells and chemical hapten exposure (dated by TCRdb to 2020 to 2023). Broadly, across the study: Libraries were pooled for sequencing, and per-sample TCR yields varied mainly because of small differences in library volumes within the pool. The study tracked peripheral blood TCR repertoire changes in vivo during primary and secondary sensitization to the hapten diphenylcyclopropenone (DPC) in alopecia patients.

During library preparation, unique molecular identifiers were attached to individual cDNA molecules so that TCRs could be counted quantitatively and reproducibly. For every blood RNA sample, sequencing covered both the TCR alpha and TCR beta chains. As for the authors' bioinformatics: The median number of TCRs per sample was roughly 100,000, ranging from about 20,000 to 690,600. V, J and CDR3 annotation of the TCR reads was performed with the Decombinator software suite. To make PS versus PT1 abundance plots, every sample was subsampled to the same number of TCRs (28,000). TCRs were defined as expanded if absent before sensitization and observed at least eight times at the 2-week time point. The public sequencing data were trimmed at Q25 with fastp and processed into clonotypes with MiXCR by TCRdb, which kept only in-frame beta chains. Every entry covers one CDR3 protein and lists the most common genes and DNA from its rows. What appears here as the V and J calls and clone size reflects TCRdb's work, not the paper's. The sample records fewer than 150,000 distinct CDR3 sequences, around 9% of which are singletons. The ten largest clones take up approximately 1.4% of the sample.

Paper-wide results and their limitations: DPC sensitization did not change the number of TCRs with a frequency above 1 in 1000, and there was no evidence of changes in global repertoire structure. After repeated subsampling, the strength of the expansion versus patch-test correlation and the threshold at which it became significant changed.

This clonotype was counted at least ten times. This receptor's antigen is unknown. No much larger clone exists at a distance of one base, and base qualities are not known. Total RNA was extracted from unfractionated whole blood that had been collected in Tempus Blood RNA tubes. A handful of healthy volunteers were used as TCR sequencing controls and were bled at day 0, 2 weeks and 6 weeks. V is reduced by 1 base and J by 0 bases, leaving a spacing of 18 bases between them. The CDR3, cysteine through phenylalanine, is 18 amino acids long. Of the read, only the CDR3 DNA is kept; its 54 bases are in frame from base 1. CDR1 and CDR2 are read off the germline V gene as MGHRA and YSYEKL.

Material for sequencing was whole blood. Recombination connected TRBV4-1 to TRBJ1-1; the D region possibly corresponds to TRBD1 (5 bases align). The receptor's source is a human donor in good health. Some clones in this sample may be carry-over from other donors' samples. Donor details come from another sample of the same person, matched by shared clones. The CDR3 reads CASSQASGDLIMNTEAFF. The DNA sequence is as follows: TGCGCCAGCAGCCAAGCCAGTGGGGACCTTATAATGAACACTGAAGCTTTCTTT.